This paragraph reports one T cell receptor (beta chain). This entry comes from a study of control samples from healthy donors and cancer patients. Data came from immunoSEQ multiplex PCR; TCRdb stores just in-frame clones and leaves some out. Of 90,000 or so clones listed, about nine tenths were seen once; the top ten hold about 15%. This TCR was recovered from a woman in her seventies in good health. Sample: blood.

DNA for the CDR3: TGTGCCAGCAGCCAGGGGACTGCCAACTATGGCTACACCTTC. It encodes CASSQGTANYGYTF. The V gene is TRBV3-1 (or the pseudogene TRBV3-2), the J gene TRBJ1-2; D might be TRBD1 (5 bases). Germline CDR1 is LGHDT and CDR2 is YNNKEL (reference sequence). Trimming stripped 3 bases from V and 2 bases from J, with 10 bases between. The CDR3 is made up of 14 amino acids.